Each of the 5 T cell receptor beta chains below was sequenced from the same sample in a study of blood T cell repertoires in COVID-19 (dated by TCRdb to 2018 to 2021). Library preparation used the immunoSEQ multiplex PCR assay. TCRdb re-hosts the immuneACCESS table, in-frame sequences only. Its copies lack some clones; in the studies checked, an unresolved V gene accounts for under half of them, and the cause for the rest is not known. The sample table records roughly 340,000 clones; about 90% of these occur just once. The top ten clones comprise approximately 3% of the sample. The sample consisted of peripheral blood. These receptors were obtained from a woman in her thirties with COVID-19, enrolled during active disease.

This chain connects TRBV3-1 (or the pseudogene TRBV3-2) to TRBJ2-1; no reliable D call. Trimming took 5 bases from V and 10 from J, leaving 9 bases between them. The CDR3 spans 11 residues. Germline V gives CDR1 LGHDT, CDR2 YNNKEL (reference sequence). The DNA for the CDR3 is TGTGCCAGCAGCGCCCAGTACGAGCAGTTCTTC. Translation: CASSAQYEQFF.

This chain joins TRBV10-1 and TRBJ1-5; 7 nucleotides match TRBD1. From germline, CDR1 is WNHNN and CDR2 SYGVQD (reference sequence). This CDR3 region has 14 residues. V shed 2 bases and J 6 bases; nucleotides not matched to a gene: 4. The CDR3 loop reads CASSEGGGGQPQHF. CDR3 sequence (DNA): TGCGCCAGCAGTGAGGGAGGGGGCGGTCAGCCCCAGCATTTT.

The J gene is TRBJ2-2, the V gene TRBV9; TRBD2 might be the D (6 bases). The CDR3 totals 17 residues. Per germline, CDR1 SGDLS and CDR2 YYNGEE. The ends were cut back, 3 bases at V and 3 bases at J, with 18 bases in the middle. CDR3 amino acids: CASSARGTPGDTGELFF. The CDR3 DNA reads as TGTGCCAGCAGCGCCAGAGGGACTCCTGGGGACACCGGGGAGCTGTTTTTT.

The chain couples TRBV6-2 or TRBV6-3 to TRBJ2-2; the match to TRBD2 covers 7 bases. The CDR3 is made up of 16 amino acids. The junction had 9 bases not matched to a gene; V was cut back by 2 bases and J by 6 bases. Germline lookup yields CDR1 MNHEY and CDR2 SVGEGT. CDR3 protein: CASSYGAGVGPGELFF. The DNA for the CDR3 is TGTGCCAGCAGTTACGGGGCGGGAGTGGGTCCCGGGGAGCTGTTTTTT.

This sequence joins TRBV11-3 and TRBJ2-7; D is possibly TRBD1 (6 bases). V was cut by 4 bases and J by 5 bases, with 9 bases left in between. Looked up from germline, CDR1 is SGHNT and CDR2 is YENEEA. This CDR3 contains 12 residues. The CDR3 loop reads CASSSSGDEQYF. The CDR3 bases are TGTGCCAGCAGCTCATCAGGGGACGAGCAGTACTTC.